The following is a T cell receptor (beta chain) sequence with its context. With 9 bases removed from V and 7 bases from J, the gap between germline ends came to 21 bases. The CDR3 length is 14 residues. In germline, CDR1 is MNHNS, CDR2 SASEGT. The study co-extracted DNA and RNA from 20-30 mg of unsorted bulk tissue. Tumor regions sampled: superior, inferior, left, right poles, and centre. Every one of the tumor samples had a viable tumor cell content above 85%. This sample was included in a study of tumor-infiltrating lymphocytes in primary liver carcinoma. Starting material of 500 ng total RNA yielded TCR beta cDNA via a constant-region primer. Library construction for TCR beta comprised three nested multiplex PCR rounds performed with slightly modified ARM-PCR. Running 10 cycles apiece, the first two PCR rounds relied on TRBV1-TRBV30 forward primers together with a C-beta reverse primer. TCRdb redid the calling of the multiplex PCR reads with MiXCR, one entry per CDR3 protein. The sample includes tens of thousands of distinct CDR3 sequences, 60% to 75% of them seen just once.

The origin of this receptor is a man aged 35 to 55 with primary liver carcinoma and hepatitis B virus infection. Sequenced input: liver tumor tissue from sampling region 1. Subset described: tumor region T1, superior pole. The chain has TRBV6-1 and TRBJ1-1; D uncertain. The CDR3 reads CARRPSGPGSEAFF. CDR3 coding DNA: TGTGCCAGGAGACCCTCCGGACCGGGCAGTGAAGCTTTCTTT.